These 11 T cell receptor beta chains originate from one sample sequenced in a study of T cells in Graves' hyperthyroidism and ophthalmopathy. Amplification of TCR beta CDR3 regions used RNA as the template. HTBI primers were used for first-round RT-PCR of the TCR CDR3. Using its own MiXCR run on the multiplex PCR reads, TCRdb lists one record per CDR3 protein. This sample carries around 520,000 distinct CDR3 sequences, approximately 15% of them seen once, and the ten largest clones take approximately 14%. Sample: blood. These receptors all come from a woman aged 40 to 55 with Graves' hyperthyroidism.

This clonotype was picked up a small number of times. The chain is built from TRBV5-1 and TRBJ2-5; 8 nucleotides agree with TRBD1. CDR1 and CDR2 (germline): SGHRS, YFSETQ. Unmatched junction bases numbered 11, after V lost 2 bases and J lost 5 bases. The CDR3 has 16 amino acids. CDR3 loop: CASSLYPTGAGETQYF. The DNA for the CDR3 is TGCGCCAGCAGCTTATACCCGACAGGGGCGGGTGAGACCCAGTACTTC. The full variable domain, its missing parts supplied by reference TRBV5-1 and TRBJ2-5, is KAGVTQTPRYLIKTRGQQVTLSCSPISGHRSVSWYQQTPGQGLQFLFEYFSETQRNKGNFPGRFSGRQFSNSRSEMNVSTLELGDSALYLCASSLYPTGAGETQYFGPGTRLLVL.

At least ten counts were recorded for this clonotype. V and J are TRBV3-1 and TRBJ1-3; no definite D call. The CDR3 length is 15 residues. CDR1 LGHDT and CDR2 YNNKEL come from the germline V gene (reference sequence). Trimming left V 1 base short and J 9 bases short, with 16 bases between. CDR3 sequence (DNA): TGTGCCAGCAGCCAAGCCCCAGAGGGAATGAGCACCATATATTTT. Encoded protein: CASSQAPEGMSTIYF.

This clonotype was observed many times. The chain links TRBV11-2 to TRBJ2-3, with D unresolved. CDR3 length equals 12 residues. V lost 4 bases and J lost 8, with 10 bases in between. CDR1 is SGHAT and CDR2 is FQNNGV in the germline V gene. CDR3: CASSSEWGTQYF. CDR3 in DNA: TGTGCCAGCAGCTCCGAGTGGGGTACGCAGTATTTT.

The V and J genes are TRBV6-6 and TRBJ1-1; D is unclear. The length of the CDR3 is 15 residues. Trimming pared 2 bases from V and 1 base from J, leaving 11 bases between. The germline gives CDR1 MNHNY, CDR2 SVGAGI (reference sequence). In DNA form, the CDR3 reads TGTGCCAGCAGTTACATTGGACCGACGAACACTGAAGCTTTCTTT. Translating it yields CASSYIGPTNTEAFF.

Ten or more counts support this clonotype. V and J are TRBV2 and TRBJ2-1; D not certain. Trimming removed 6 bases at V and 0 bases at J, with 6 bases between. The CDR3 spans 13 residues. Germline V gene sequence: CDR1 SNHLY, CDR2 FYNNEI. The CDR3 sequence is CASRSSSYNEQFF. CDR3 coding DNA: TGTGCCAGCAGGTCAAGCTCCTACAATGAGCAGTTCTTC.

This clonotype was counted ten times or more. The V and J genes are TRBV20-1 and TRBJ1-6; 9 nucleotides agree with TRBD1. V was pared by 3 bases and J by 10 bases, with 16 bases of the junction left unmatched. The CDR3 runs to 17 residues. Germline CDR1 DFQATT, CDR2 SNEGSKA (reference sequence). In DNA, the CDR3 is TGCAGTGCTAGTCGGACAGGGGAACGGGCAAAAGGGTCACCCCTCCACTTT. It is translated as CSASRTGERAKGSPLHF.

This clonotype showed up many times. The V call is TRBV3-1, the J call TRBJ2-2, with D possibly TRBD2 on 8 matching bases. Trimming left V 2 bases short and J 4 bases short, with 14 bases between. Germline CDR1 and CDR2: LGHDT and YNNKEL (reference sequence). This CDR3 has 16 residues. The CDR3 sequence is CASSQPTGTSTGELFF. CDR3 coding DNA: TGTGCCAGCAGCCAACCGACAGGGACTAGCACCGGGGAGCTGTTTTTT. The full variable domain, its missing parts supplied by reference TRBV3-1 and TRBJ2-2, is DTAVSQTPKYLVTQMGNDKSIKCEQNLGHDTMYWYKQDSKKFLKIMFSYNNKELIINETVPNRFSPKSPDKAHLNLHINSLELGDSAVYFCASSQPTGTSTGELFFGEGSRLTVL.

This clonotype was picked up many times. V gene TRBV5-1 combines with J gene TRBJ1-1; D uncertain. CDR1 and CDR2 (germline): SGHRS, YFSETQ. This CDR3 contains 12 residues. Trimming removed 4 bases at V and 6 bases at J, with 10 bases between. CDR3 sequence: CASSPHGAEAFF. CDR3 nucleotides: TGCGCCAGCAGCCCTCATGGGGCTGAAGCTTTCTTT.

This clonotype was detected a few times. This chain joins TRBV7-9 and TRBJ2-1; 8 bases map to TRBD2. J lost 8 bases, V lost 2 bases, and 11 bases had no gene match. CDR1 and CDR2 (germline): SEHNR, FQNEAQ (reference sequence). This CDR3 region has 16 residues. CDR3 protein: CASSLKRERESHEQFF. The CDR3 nucleotides read TGTGCCAGCAGCTTAAAGCGGGAGCGGGAGTCGCATGAGCAGTTCTTC.

This clonotype showed up many times. V is TRBV6-1 and J is TRBJ2-7; D gene ambiguous. This CDR3 spans 11 amino acids. The germline V gene encodes CDR1 MNHNS and CDR2 SASEGT. The germline V and J ends were trimmed by 6 bases and 5 bases, with 8 bases remaining between them. The CDR3 sequence: CASSVVHEQYF. CDR3 DNA: TGTGCCAGCAGCGTCGTCCACGAGCAGTACTTC.

The DNA for the CDR3 is TGTGCCTGGGGAACGACGACTGCGGCCCCCTATAATTCACCCCTCCACTTT. It translates to CAWGTTTAAPYNSPLHF. The rearrangement joins TRBV30 to TRBJ1-6; no clear D. V lost 5 bases to trimming and J lost 2 bases, with 19 bases between them. The germline CDR1 and CDR2 sequences are GTSNPN and SVGIG (reference sequence). The CDR3 loop spans 17 amino acids.